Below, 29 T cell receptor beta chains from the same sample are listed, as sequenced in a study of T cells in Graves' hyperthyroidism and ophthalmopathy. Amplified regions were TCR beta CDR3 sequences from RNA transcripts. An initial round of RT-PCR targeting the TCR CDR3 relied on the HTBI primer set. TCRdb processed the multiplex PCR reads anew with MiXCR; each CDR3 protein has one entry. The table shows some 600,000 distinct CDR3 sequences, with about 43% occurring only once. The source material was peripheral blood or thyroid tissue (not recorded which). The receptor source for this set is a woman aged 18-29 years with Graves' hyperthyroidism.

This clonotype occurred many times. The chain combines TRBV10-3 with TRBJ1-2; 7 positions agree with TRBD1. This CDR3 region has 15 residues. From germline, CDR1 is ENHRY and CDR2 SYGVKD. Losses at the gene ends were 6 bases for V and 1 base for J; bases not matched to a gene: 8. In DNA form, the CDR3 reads TGTGCCATCAGGACCGGACAGGAAGATAACTATGGCTACACCTTC. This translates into CAIRTGQEDNYGYTF.

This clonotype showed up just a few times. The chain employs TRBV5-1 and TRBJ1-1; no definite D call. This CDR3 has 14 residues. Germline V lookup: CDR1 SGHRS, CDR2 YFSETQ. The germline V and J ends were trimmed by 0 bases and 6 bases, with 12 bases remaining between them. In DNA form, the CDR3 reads TGCGCCAGCAGCTTGGCCTGGGGTTTGGCTGAAGCTTTCTTT. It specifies CASSLAWGLAEAFF.

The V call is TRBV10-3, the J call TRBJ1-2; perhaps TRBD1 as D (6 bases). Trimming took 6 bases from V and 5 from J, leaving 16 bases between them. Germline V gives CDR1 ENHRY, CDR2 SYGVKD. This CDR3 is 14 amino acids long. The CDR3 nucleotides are TGTGCCATCAGCCCAGGGGATCAGGATTATGGCTACACCTTC. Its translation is CAISPGDQDYGYTF.

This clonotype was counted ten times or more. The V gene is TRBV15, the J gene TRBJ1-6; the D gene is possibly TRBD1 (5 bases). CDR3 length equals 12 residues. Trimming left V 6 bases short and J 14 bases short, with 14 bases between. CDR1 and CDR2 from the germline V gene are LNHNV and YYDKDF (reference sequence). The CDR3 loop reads CATSSGPSTLHF. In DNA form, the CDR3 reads TGTGCCACCAGTTCGGGACCTTCGACCCTCCACTTT.

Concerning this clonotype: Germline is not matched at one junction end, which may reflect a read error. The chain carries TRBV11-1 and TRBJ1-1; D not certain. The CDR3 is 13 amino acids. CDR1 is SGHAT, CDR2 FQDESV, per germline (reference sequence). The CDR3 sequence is CASLAYTNTEASF. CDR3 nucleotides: TGTGCCAGCTTAGCGTACACGAACACTGAAGCTTCCTTT.

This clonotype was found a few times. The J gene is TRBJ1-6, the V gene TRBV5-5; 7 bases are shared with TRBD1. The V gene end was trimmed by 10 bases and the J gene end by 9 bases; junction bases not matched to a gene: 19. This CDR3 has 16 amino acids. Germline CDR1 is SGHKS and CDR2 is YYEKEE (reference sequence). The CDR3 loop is CAWSVPGQDGFSPLHF. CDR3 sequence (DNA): TGTGCCTGGAGTGTACCAGGACAGGATGGGTTTTCACCCCTCCACTTT.

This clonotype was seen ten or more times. CDR3 protein: CSVSGGGNDQETQYF. CDR3 nucleotides: TGCAGCGTTTCAGGCGGGGGAAACGACCAAGAGACCCAGTACTTC. The gene calls are TRBV29-1 and TRBJ2-5; the match to TRBD2 covers 7 bases. Germline lookup yields CDR1 SQVTM and CDR2 ANQGSEA. The CDR3 has 15 amino acids. V lost 5 bases and J lost 0; bases outside the gene matches: 9.

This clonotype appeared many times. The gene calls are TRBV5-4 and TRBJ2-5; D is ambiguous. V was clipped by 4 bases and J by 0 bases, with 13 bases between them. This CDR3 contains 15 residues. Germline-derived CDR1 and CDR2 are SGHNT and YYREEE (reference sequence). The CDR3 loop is CASSPSNGYQETQYF. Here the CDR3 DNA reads TGTGCCAGCAGCCCCTCAAACGGATACCAAGAGACCCAGTACTTC.

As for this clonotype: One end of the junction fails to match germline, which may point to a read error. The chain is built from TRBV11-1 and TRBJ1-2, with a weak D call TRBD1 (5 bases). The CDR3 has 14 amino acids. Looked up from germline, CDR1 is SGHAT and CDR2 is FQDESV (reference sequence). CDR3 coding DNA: TGCGCCAGCAGCTTGACCAGGGTGGACTATGGCTACACCTTC. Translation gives CASSLTRVDYGYTF.

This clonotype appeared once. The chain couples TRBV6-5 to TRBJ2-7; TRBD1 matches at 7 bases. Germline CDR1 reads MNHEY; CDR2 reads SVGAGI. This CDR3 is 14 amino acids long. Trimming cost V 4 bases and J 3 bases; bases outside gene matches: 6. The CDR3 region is CASSSNRQGYEQYF. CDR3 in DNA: TGTGCCAGCAGTTCCAATCGACAGGGCTACGAGCAGTACTTC.

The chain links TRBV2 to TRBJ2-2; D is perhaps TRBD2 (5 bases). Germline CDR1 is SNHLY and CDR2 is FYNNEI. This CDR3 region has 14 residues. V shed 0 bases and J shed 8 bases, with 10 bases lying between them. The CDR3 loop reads CASSEALAVGELFF. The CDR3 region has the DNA TGTGCCAGCAGTGAAGCCCTAGCTGTTGGGGAGCTGTTTTTT.

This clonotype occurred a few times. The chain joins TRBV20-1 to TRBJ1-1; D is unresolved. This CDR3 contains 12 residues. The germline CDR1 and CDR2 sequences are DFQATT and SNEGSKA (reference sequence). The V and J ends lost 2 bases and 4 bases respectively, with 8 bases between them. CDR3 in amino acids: CSARHAITEAFF. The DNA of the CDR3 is TGCAGTGCTAGACACGCGATCACTGAAGCTTTCTTT.

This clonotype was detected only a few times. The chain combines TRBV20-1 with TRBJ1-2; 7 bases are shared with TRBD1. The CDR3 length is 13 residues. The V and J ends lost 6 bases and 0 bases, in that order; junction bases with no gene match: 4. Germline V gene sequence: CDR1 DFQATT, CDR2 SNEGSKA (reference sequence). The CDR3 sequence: CSARGLSNYGYTF. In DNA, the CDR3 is TGCAGTGCGAGGGGGCTTTCTAACTATGGCTACACCTTC.

The CDR3 DNA sequence: TGTGCCAGCAGTGCTTACGGACAGGGGTCTAATTCACCCCTCCACTTT. It is translated as CASSAYGQGSNSPLHF. This chain connects TRBV2 to TRBJ1-6; 9 bases are a match to TRBD1. Germline V CDR1 and CDR2: SNHLY, FYNNEI. The CDR3 runs to 16 residues. V lost 4 bases and J lost 6; bases outside the gene matches: 7.

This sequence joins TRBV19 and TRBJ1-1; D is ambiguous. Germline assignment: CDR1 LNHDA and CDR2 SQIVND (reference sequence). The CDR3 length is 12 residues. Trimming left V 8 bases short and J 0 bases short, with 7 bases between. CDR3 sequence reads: CASGKLNTEAFF. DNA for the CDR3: TGTGCCAGTGGGAAATTGAACACTGAAGCTTTCTTT.

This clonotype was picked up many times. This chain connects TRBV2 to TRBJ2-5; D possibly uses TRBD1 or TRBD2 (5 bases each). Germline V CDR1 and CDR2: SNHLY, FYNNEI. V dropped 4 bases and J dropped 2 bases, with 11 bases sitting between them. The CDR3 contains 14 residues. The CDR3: CASSGGTAQETQYF. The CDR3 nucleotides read TGTGCCAGCAGTGGGGGGACGGCACAAGAGACCCAGTACTTC. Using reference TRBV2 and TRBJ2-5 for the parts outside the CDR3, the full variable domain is EPEVTQTPSHQVTQMGQEVILRCVPISNHLYFYWYRQILGQKVEFLVSFYNNEISEKSEIFDDQFSVERPDGSNFTLKIRSTKLEDSAMYFCASSGGTAQETQYFGPGTRLLVL.

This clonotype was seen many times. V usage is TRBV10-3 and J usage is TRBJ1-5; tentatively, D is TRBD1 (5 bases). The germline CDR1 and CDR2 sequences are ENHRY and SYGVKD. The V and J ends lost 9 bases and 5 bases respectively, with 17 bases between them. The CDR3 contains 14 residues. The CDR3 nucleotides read TGTGCCATGAAGGGACCGCCGAGGGATCAGCCCCAGCATTTT. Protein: CAMKGPPRDQPQHF.

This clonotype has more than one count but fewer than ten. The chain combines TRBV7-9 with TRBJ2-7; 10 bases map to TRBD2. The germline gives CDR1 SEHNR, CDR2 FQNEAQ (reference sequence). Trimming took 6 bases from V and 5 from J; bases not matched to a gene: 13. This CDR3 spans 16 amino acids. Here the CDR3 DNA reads TGTGCCAGCAGTTTTACCCCTAGCGGGAGTAATCACGAGCAGTACTTC. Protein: CASSFTPSGSNHEQYF.

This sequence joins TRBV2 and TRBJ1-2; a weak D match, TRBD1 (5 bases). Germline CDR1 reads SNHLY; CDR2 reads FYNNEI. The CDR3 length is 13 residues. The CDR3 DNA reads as TGTGTCTTCGCCTGGCAGGGAAGACAGGGCTACACCTTC. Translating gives CVFAWQGRQGYTF. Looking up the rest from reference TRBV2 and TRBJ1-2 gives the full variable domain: EPEVTQTPSHQVTQMGQEVILRCVPISNHLYFYWYRQILGQKVEFLVSFYNNEISEKSEIFDDQFSVERPDGSNFTLKIRSTKLEDSAMYFCVFAWQGRQGYTFGSGTRLTVV.

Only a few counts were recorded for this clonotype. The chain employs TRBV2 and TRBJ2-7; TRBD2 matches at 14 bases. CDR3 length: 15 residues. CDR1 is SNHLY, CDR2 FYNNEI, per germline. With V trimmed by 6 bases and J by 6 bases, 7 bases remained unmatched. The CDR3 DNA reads TGTGCCAGCAGCAAGCGGGGACTAGCGGGAGCCGAGCAGTACTTC. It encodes CASSKRGLAGAEQYF. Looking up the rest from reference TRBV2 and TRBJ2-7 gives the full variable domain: EPEVTQTPSHQVTQMGQEVILRCVPISNHLYFYWYRQILGQKVEFLVSFYNNEISEKSEIFDDQFSVERPDGSNFTLKIRSTKLEDSAMYFCASSKRGLAGAEQYFGPGTRLTVT.

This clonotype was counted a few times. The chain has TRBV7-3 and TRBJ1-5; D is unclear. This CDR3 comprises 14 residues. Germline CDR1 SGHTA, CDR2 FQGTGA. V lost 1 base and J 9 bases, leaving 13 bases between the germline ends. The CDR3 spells CASSLNPGGMPQHF. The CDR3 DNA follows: TGTGCCAGCAGCTTAAACCCGGGAGGTATGCCCCAGCATTTT.

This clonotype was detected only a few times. The CDR3 coding sequence is TGTGCCAGCAGCTGGGGGACAGGGTCATCCTACGAGCAGTACTTC. Protein product: CASSWGTGSSYEQYF. This chain links TRBV7-3 with TRBJ2-7, with 9 bases matching TRBD1. This CDR3 contains 15 residues. J lost 1 base, V lost 4 bases, and 5 bases had no gene match. Germline V gene lookup returns CDR1 SGHTA and CDR2 FQGTGA.

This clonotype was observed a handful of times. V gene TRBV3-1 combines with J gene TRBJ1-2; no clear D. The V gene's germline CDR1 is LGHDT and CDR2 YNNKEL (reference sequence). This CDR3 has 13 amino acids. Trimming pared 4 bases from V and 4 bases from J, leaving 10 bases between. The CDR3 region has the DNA TGTGCCAGCAGCCTTTTCCCTGTCTATGGCTACACCTTC. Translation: CASSLFPVYGYTF.

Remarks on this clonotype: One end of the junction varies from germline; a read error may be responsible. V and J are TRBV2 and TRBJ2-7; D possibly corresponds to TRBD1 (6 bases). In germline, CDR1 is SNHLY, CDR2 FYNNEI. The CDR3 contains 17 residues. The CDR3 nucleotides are TGCGCCAGCAGCCAACGACTTGACAGGCGCCTTTCCTACGAGCAGTACTTC. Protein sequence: CASSQRLDRRLSYEQYF.

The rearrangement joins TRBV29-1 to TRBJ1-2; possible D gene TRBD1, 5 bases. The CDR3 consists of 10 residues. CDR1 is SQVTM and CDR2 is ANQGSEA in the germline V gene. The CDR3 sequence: CSMWGLGYTF. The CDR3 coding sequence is TGCAGTATGTGGGGACTTGGCTACACCTTC.

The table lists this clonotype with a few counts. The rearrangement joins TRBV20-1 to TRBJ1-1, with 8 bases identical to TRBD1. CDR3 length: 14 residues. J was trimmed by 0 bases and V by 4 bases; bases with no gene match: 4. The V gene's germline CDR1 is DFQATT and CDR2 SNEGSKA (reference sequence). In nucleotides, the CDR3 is TGCAGTGCTACGGGACAGGAGATGAACACTGAAGCTTTCTTT. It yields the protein CSATGQEMNTEAFF.

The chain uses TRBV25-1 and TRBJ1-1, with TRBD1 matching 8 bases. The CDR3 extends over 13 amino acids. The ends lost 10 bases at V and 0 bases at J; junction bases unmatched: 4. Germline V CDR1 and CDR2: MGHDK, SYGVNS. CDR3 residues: CATGQGLNTEAFF. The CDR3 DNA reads TGTGCCACCGGACAGGGCTTGAACACTGAAGCTTTCTTT.

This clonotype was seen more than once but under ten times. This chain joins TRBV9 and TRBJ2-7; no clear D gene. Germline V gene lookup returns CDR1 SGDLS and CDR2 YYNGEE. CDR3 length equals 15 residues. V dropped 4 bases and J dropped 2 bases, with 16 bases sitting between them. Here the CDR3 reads CASSITAGPTYEQYF. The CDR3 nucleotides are TGTGCCAGCAGCATTACGGCTGGCCCCACCTACGAGCAGTACTTC.

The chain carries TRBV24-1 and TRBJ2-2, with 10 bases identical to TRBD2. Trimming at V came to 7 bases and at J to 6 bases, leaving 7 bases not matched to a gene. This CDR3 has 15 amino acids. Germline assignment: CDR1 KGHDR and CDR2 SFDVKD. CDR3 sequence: CATSPRGTSAGELFF. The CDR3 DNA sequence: TGTGCCACCAGCCCTCGCGGGACTAGCGCCGGGGAGCTGTTTTTT.